This record concerns one T cell receptor (beta chain) sequence. The antigen is undetermined. The V and J ends lost 7 bases and 5 bases respectively, with 20 bases between them. The CDR3 covers 16 residues. Germline V gene lookup returns CDR1 MNHNS and CDR2 SASEGT. Diagnoses used clinical symptoms, serum thyroxine and TRAb, thyroid ultrasound and orbital computed tomography. Ahead of any ophthalmopathy symptoms, the blood sample was obtained at the first diagnosis of hyperthyroidism. RNA transcripts served as the template for amplifying TCR beta CDR3 regions. HTBI primers were employed in a first-round RT-PCR of the TCR CDR3. MiXCR was run by TCRdb on the multiplex PCR reads, yielding one entry per CDR3 protein. The sample holds around 350,000 distinct CDR3 sequences, 17% seen once. The data are from a study of T cells in Graves' hyperthyroidism and ophthalmopathy. General study findings and limits: Clonotypes that were expanded in thyroid above 0.001 mostly appeared in blood too. Ophthalmopathy, which appeared later, was predicted by the model a median approximately six months before onset.

The sequence derives from a woman in her thirties with Graves' hyperthyroidism that later progressed to Graves' ophthalmopathy. The V gene is TRBV6-1, the J gene TRBJ2-2; D is perhaps TRBD2 (7 bases). Input material: blood. The CDR3: CASIDKGGGGTGELFF. DNA for the CDR3: TGTGCCAGCATCGACAAAGGGGGGGGGGGAACCGGGGAGCTGTTTTTT.